The rows below give T cell receptor beta chains drawn from one sample of a study of beta chain features in type 1 diabetes. Some clones are missing from TCRdb's copy, which holds only in-frame ones; the method was immunoSEQ multiplex PCR. The table records hundreds of thousands of clones, roughly a sixth of them present only once. Material for sequencing was naive CD4+ T cells from blood. The origin of the receptors is a woman under 30 in good health. Each CDR3 is given without its conserved first and last residue.

v_gene: TRBV25-1; CDR3aa: ASSDAGANTGELF
v_gene: TRBV2; CDR3aa: ASSPRQGTDTQY
v_gene: TRBV7-3; CDR3aa: ASSPRANTEAF
v_gene: TRBV28; CDR3aa: ASSRRKLWYNEQF
v_gene: TRBV7-2; CDR3aa: ASSLPMGTQY
v_gene: TRBV7-2; CDR3aa: ASSLAAGPQREQY
v_gene: TRBV4-3; CDR3aa: ASSQETGTYEQY
v_gene: TRBV28; CDR3aa: ASSPPGGAGYNEQF
v_gene: TRBV7-9; CDR3aa: ASSYGTNLYNEQF
v_gene: TRBV7-3; CDR3aa: ASSSGQSRDEQF
v_gene: TRBV7-2; CDR3aa: ASRMGDEQF
v_gene: TRBV7-9; CDR3aa: ASSLYRYEQY
v_gene: TRBV27; CDR3aa: ASTPGAGELF
v_gene: TRBV29-1; CDR3aa: SGGGAGGLNEQF
v_gene: TRBV7-3; CDR3aa: ASSLLSRGTSGSPNTGELF
v_gene: TRBV29-1; CDR3aa: SVDLTGTYEQY
v_gene: TRBV28; CDR3aa: ASTLGQASYEQY
v_gene: TRBV7-3; CDR3aa: ASSLKSLAGTSGRRTGELF
v_gene: TRBV5-6; CDR3aa: ASSVAGGPGGETQY
v_gene: TRBV6-5; CDR3aa: ASSYSSKTEAF
v_gene: TRBV25-1; CDR3aa: ASRTGTTEAF
v_gene: TRBV7-9; CDR3aa: ASSLLPSTDTQY
v_gene: TRBV7-9; CDR3aa: ASSQSPSSGANVLT
v_gene: TRBV7-2; CDR3aa: ASSLRGGGRPLYEQY
v_gene: TRBV28; CDR3aa: ASSLISSGNYEQY
v_gene: TRBV28; CDR3aa: ASAGTSGSNIQY
v_gene: TRBV7-2; CDR3aa: ASSLRGGASEKLF
v_gene: TRBV29-1; CDR3aa: SVAGRF
v_gene: TRBV5-6; CDR3aa: ASSEVSETQY
v_gene: TRBV7-2; CDR3aa: ASSLQDFYEQY